A selection of T cell receptor beta chains follows, all from one sample in a study of OX40 agonist ivuxolimab in advanced cancers. Profiling relied on immunoSEQ multiplex PCR, and the TCRdb table lists in-frame clones only, not all of them. This table has roughly 56,000 clones, 85% to 90% appearing once. Here the sequenced sample was CD4+ or CD8+ T cells sorted from blood, taken in a trial of the OX40 agonist ivuxolimab. These TCRs come from an adult with an advanced solid tumor such as melanoma, head and neck, liver or kidney cancer. CDR3s include the opening cysteine and the closing phenylalanine or tryptophan. The D gene is left open where the match is weak. Clone size is stated in some rows and not others, as once, few, many or a class when expanded.

clone size | J gene | D gene | V gene | CDR3 protein | CDR3 DNA
once | TRBJ2-2 | NA | TRBV18 | CASSTSSGGSTGELFF | TGTGCCAGCTCAACCAGTTCCGGGGGTTCCACCGGGGAGCTGTTTTTT
NA | TRBJ1-2 | NA | TRBV6-9 | CASTLGDGYTF | TGTGCCAGCACGTTGGGGGACGGCTACACCTTC
NA | TRBJ1-2 | NA | TRBV5-1 | CASSLDTGRYGYTF | TGCGCCAGCAGCTTGGATACAGGGCGATATGGCTACACCTTC
NA | TRBJ1-1 | NA | TRBV6-6 | CASSSNRDWNTEAFF | TGTGCCAGCAGTTCCAACCGGGACTGGAACACTGAAGCTTTCTTT
once | TRBJ2-1 | TRBD2 | TRBV29-1 | CSADPAGGIFGNEQFF | TGCAGCGCTGACCCAGCGGGAGGGATCTTTGGCAATGAGCAGTTCTTC
NA | TRBJ1-5 | NA | TRBV28 | CASSLEGRSKQPQHF | TGTGCCAGCAGTTTAGAGGGACGGAGTAAGCAGCCCCAGCATTTT
NA | TRBJ1-3 | NA | TRBV7-6 | CASSSPLRESGNTIYF | TGTGCCAGCAGCTCACCTCTCAGGGAGTCTGGAAACACCATATATTTT
NA | TRBJ2-1 | TRBD2 | TRBV7-9 | CASSFSGRNEQFF | TGTGCCAGCAGCTTTAGCGGGAGGAATGAGCAGTTCTTC
NA | TRBJ2-3 | TRBD2 | TRBV4-2 | CASSRTAGDGLDTQYF | TGTGCCAGCAGCCGGACGGCGGGAGATGGTCTGGATACGCAGTATTTT
NA | TRBJ1-1 | NA | TRBV29-1 | CSVRRMRYTEAFF | TGCAGCGTAAGGCGGATGAGGTACACTGAAGCTTTCTTT
NA | TRBJ2-3 | TRBD2 | TRBV29-1 | CSVRPGTSGRTDTQYF | TGCAGCGTTAGGCCCGGTACTAGCGGGAGGACAGATACGCAGTATTTT
NA | TRBJ2-4 | NA | TRBV19 | CASNLRASGPPTAKNIQYF | TGTGCCAGTAATCTCAGGGCGTCGGGACCACCCACAGCCAAAAACATTCAGTACTTC
NA | TRBJ2-3 | TRBD1 | TRBV4-1 | CASSQDGGTGITDTQYF | TGCGCCAGCAGCCAAGATGGGGGGACAGGGATTACAGATACGCAGTATTTT
NA | TRBJ2-1 | NA | TRBV7-3 | CASSQVGSNNEQFF | TGTGCCAGCAGCCAAGTGGGATCGAACAATGAGCAGTTCTTC
NA | TRBJ2-5 | NA | TRBV7-9 | CASLSGGGNQETQYF | TGTGCCAGCCTCTCGGGGGGCGGGAATCAAGAGACCCAGTACTTC
NA | TRBJ2-1 | TRBD1 | TRBV9 | CASSAGTVHNEQFF | TGTGCCAGCAGCGCTGGGACAGTCCACAATGAGCAGTTCTTC
NA | TRBJ2-7 | TRBD1 | TRBV7-6 | CASSSPGQGIYEQYF | TGTGCCAGCAGCTCCCCCGGACAGGGTATCTACGAGCAGTACTTC
NA | TRBJ2-7 | NA | TRBV6-5 | CASRFSGTPTYEQYF | TGTGCCAGCAGGTTTTCCGGGACGCCGACCTACGAGCAGTACTTC
NA | TRBJ1-1 | TRBD1 | TRBV5-6 | CASSLGHRGAEAFF | TGTGCCAGCAGCTTGGGCCACAGGGGCGCTGAAGCTTTCTTT
once | TRBJ2-5 | NA | TRBV30 | CAWAFNRETQYF | TGTGCCTGGGCTTTCAACAGGGAGACCCAGTACTTC
NA | TRBJ1-6 | NA | TRBV5-1 | CASSTGPADSPLHF | TGCGCCAGCAGCACGGGACCGGCGGATTCACCCCTCCACTTT
NA | TRBJ2-1 | NA | TRBV18 | CASSPAAGVLNEQFF | TGTGCCAGCTCACCGGCGGCGGGCGTTCTAAATGAGCAGTTCTTC
NA | TRBJ2-7 | TRBD2 | TRBV7-9 | CASSLGSGSGEQYF | TGTGCCAGCAGCTTAGGTAGCGGGAGCGGCGAGCAGTACTTC
NA | TRBJ2-7 | NA | TRBV7-2 | CASSLSGGGSSYEQYF | TGTGCCAGCAGCTTATCAGGGGGCGGGAGCTCCTACGAGCAGTACTTC
NA | TRBJ2-5 | NA | TRBV4-3 | CASSLQGWETQYF | TGCGCCAGCAGCCTACAGGGATGGGAGACCCAGTACTTC
NA | TRBJ2-3 | TRBD2 | TRBV18 | CASSLAGLSTDTQYF | TGTGCCAGCTCACTAGCGGGATTAAGCACAGATACGCAGTATTTT
NA | TRBJ2-3 | NA | TRBV18 | CASSSRVSRFTDTQYF | TGTGCCAGCTCATCCAGGGTATCGAGGTTCACAGATACGCAGTATTTT
NA | TRBJ2-7 | NA | TRBV30 | CAWNFRTRSSYEQYF | TGTGCCTGGAACTTCCGAACACGAAGCTCCTACGAGCAGTACTTC
NA | TRBJ2-3 | NA | TRBV5-1 | CASGEALSTDTQYF | TGCGCCAGCGGCGAGGCGTTGAGCACAGATACGCAGTATTTT